The rows below give T cell receptor beta chains drawn from one sample of a study of control samples from healthy donors and cancer patients. Repertoires were generated with immunoSEQ multiplex PCR, while TCRdb's copy carries only in-frame clones and drops some. In the table there are roughly 130,000 clones, about 92% of which are singletons. The sample comprised PBMCs. The source is a man aged 50 or older with head and neck cancer. The CDR3 runs from the conserved cysteine through the conserved F or W. The D gene is left open where the match is weak. For some rows the clone size is stated as once, few or many, or as a class when expanded; others skip it.

size	V	D	J	DNA	CDR3
NA	TRBV7-2	TRBD1	TRBJ1-2	TGTGCCAGCAGCTTTGGGACAGCTTATGGCTACACCTTC	CASSFGTAYGYTF
NA	TRBV27	NA	TRBJ1-4	TGTGCCAGCAGTCTCGGACAAGGAGAGTCTCCTGAAAAACTGTTTTTT	CASSLGQGESPEKLFF
NA	TRBV6-6	TRBD1	TRBJ1-5	TGTGCCAGCACCGATACAGGGGGTGGTCAGCCCCAGCATTTT	CASTDTGGGQPQHF
NA	TRBV7-7	NA	TRBJ2-7	TGTGCCAGCAGTTGGAAATCCCCGGGACGGCACTACGAGCAGTACTTC	CASSWKSPGRHYEQYF
NA	TRBV7-9	NA	TRBJ1-6	TGTGCCAGCAGCTTAGAACGCAGGGGTTCACCCCTCCACTTT	CASSLERRGSPLHF
NA	TRBV5-1	TRBD2	TRBJ2-2	TGCGCCAGCAGCTTTTTCGGCGGGGGGGCGGCCGGGGAGCTGTTTTTT	CASSFFGGGAAGELFF
once	TRBV9	NA	TRBJ1-1	TGTGCCAGCAGCGTAGGCAGTACAGACACTGAAGCTTTCTTT	CASSVGSTDTEAFF
NA	TRBV7-9	NA	TRBJ1-1	TGTGCCAGCAGCCATGACAGGCGGAACACTGAAGCTTTCTTT	CASSHDRRNTEAFF
NA	TRBV30	NA	TRBJ1-4	TGTGCCTGGAGTGTAGCCGAAAAACTGTTTTTT	CAWSVAEKLFF
NA	TRBV5-8	NA	TRBJ2-3	TGTGCCAGCAGCAAGGCTGACTGGGGCGCGGGCACAGATACGCAGTATTTT	CASSKADWGAGTDTQYF
once	TRBV30	TRBD1	TRBJ1-6	TGTGCCTGGAGTCCTACCCACAGGGGACGAGGTTCACCCCTCCACTTT	CAWSPTHRGRGSPLHF
NA	TRBV7-2	NA	TRBJ2-3	TGTGCCAGCAGCCCCCTGGGGGGGGCTGCAGATACGCAGTATTTT	CASSPLGGAADTQYF
once	TRBV7-2	NA	TRBJ2-1	TGTGCCAGCAGCCGGGGCGGGGACTACAATGAGCAGTTCTTC	CASSRGGDYNEQFF
NA	TRBV7-2	NA	TRBJ2-1	TGTGCCAGCAGCTTAGGGACGGATTACAATGAGCAGTTCTTC	CASSLGTDYNEQFF
NA	TRBV7-2	TRBD1	TRBJ1-5	TGTGCCAGCAGCCCACGGACAGGGGGGGATCAGCCCCAGCATTTT	CASSPRTGGDQPQHF
NA	TRBV7-8	NA	TRBJ2-1	TGTGCCAGCAGCTTAGCCCCCCCCCACAGCGGGTATGAGCAGTTCTTC	CASSLAPPHSGYEQFF
NA	TRBV7-2	NA	TRBJ1-1	TGTGCCAGCAGCCCACGGAGGAACACTGAAGCTTTCTTT	CASSPRRNTEAFF
NA	TRBV4-2	TRBD2	TRBJ2-3	TGTGCCAGCAGCCAAGAGACAGCGGGGGGCCCCGACACGCAGTATTTT	CASSQETAGGPDTQYF
NA	TRBV3-1/TRBV3-2	NA	TRBJ1-2	NA	CASSRGGVIYGYTFGGSTF